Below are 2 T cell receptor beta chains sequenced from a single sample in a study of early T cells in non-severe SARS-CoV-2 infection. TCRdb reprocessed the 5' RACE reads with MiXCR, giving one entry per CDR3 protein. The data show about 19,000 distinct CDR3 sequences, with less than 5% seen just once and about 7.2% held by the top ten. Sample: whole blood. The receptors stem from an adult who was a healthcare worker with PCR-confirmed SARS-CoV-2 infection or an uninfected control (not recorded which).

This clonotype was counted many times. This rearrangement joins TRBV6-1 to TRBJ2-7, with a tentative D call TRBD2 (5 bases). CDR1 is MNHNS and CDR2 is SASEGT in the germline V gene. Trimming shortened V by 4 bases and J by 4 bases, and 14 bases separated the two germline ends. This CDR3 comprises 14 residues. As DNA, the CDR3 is TGTGCCAGCAGTGCCTCCGGGAAGGGTTACGAGCAGTACTTC. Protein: CASSASGKGYEQYF.

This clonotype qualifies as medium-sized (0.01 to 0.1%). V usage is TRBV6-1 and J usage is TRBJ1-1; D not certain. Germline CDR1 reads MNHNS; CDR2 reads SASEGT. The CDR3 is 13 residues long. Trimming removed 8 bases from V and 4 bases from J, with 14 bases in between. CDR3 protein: CASWEWVGTEAFF. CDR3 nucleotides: TGTGCCAGCTGGGAGTGGGTTGGCACTGAAGCTTTCTTT.